This record looks at one TCR beta chain sequence and its context. The antigen remains unidentified. The sample comes from a study of cytomegalovirus exposure and HLA in healthy donors. For the study at large: Inside one of the first data releases sat about 85 million unique TCRs taken from HLA-typed donors. Study-level findings and limits: Highest at DRB1 and lowest at HLA-C, TCR association rates differed among HLA loci in a later analysis. A later analysis reportedly found fewer N-insertions in an Asian-associated ancestry cluster than the roughly 680-donor mean. The authors excluded some V segments, including TRBV6-2 and TRBV6-3, as indistinguishable.

This PCR relied on a set of 60 Vbeta primers and 13 Jbeta primers. Only in-frame clones appear in the TCRdb table, and some are missing; sequencing was by immunoSEQ multiplex PCR. The table lists about 130,000 clones, more than 8% of them singletons. The CDR3 spans 16 residues. From germline, CDR1 is MNHNS and CDR2 SASEGT. The V and J ends lost 4 bases and 0 bases, in that order; junction bases with no gene match: 8. The chain carries TRBV6-1 and TRBJ1-1; 7 nucleotides line up with TRBD1. This clonotype was sampled from a middle-aged man in good health and CMV-seronegative. The sequenced material came from PBMCs. CDR3 loop: CASSVLSGQMNTEAFF. The CDR3 region has the DNA TGTGCCAGCAGTGTATTATCGGGACAGATGAACACTGAAGCTTTCTTT.